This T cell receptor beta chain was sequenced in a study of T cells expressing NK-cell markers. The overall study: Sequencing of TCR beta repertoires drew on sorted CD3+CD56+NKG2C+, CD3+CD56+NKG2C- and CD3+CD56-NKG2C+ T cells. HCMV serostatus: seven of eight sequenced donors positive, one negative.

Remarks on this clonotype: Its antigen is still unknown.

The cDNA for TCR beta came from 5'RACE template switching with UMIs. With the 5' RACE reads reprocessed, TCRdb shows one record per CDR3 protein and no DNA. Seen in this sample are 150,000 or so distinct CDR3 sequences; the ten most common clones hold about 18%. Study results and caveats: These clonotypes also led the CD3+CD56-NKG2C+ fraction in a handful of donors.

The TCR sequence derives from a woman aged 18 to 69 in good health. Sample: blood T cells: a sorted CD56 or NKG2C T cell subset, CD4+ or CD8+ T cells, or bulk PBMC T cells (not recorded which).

CDR3 residues: CAISAGTSGGGTYNEQFF. The V and J genes are TRBV10-3 and TRBJ2-1; TCRdb reports TRBD2, a call that lacks DNA to check it against. The CDR3 runs 18 residues. Germline loops: CDR1 ENHRY, CDR2 SYGVKD.